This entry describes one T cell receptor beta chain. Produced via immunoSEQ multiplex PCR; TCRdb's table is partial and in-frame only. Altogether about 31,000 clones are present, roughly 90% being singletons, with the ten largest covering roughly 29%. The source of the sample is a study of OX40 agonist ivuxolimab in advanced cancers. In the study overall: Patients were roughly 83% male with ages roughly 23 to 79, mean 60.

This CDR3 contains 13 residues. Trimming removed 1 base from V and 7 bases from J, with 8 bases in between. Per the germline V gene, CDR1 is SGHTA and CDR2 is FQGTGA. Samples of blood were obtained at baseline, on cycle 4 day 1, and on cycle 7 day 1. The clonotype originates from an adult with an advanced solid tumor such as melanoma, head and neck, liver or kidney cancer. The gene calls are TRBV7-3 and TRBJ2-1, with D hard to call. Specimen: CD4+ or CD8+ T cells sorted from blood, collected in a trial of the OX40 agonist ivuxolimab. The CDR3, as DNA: TGTGCCAGCAGCTTAATTAGTAGTAATGAGCAGTTCTTC. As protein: CASSLISSNEQFF. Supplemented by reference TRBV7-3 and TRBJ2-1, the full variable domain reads GAGVSQTPSNKVTEKGKYVELRCDPISGHTALYWYRQSLGQGPEFLIYFQGTGAADDSGLPNDRFFAVRPEGSVSTLKIQRTERGDSAVYLCASSLISSNEQFFGPGTRLTVL.